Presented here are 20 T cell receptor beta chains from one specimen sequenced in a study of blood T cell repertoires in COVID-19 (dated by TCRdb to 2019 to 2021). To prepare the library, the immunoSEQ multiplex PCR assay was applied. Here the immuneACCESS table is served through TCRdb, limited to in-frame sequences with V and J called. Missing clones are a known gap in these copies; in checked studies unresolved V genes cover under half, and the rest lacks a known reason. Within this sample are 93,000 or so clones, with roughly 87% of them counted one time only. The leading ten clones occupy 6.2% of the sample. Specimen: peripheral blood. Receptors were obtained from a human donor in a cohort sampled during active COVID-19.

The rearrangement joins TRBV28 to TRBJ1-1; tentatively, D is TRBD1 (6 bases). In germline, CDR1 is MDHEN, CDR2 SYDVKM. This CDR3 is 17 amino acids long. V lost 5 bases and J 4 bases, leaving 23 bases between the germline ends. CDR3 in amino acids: CASSPSEGQGRGTEAFF. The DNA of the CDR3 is TGTGCCAGCAGTCCTTCTGAGGGGCAGGGCAGGGGCACTGAAGCTTTCTTT.

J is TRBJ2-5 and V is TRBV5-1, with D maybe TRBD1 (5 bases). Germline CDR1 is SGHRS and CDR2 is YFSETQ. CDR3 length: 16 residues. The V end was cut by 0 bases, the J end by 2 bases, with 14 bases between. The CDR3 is CASSLAKGPLQETQYF. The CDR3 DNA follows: TGCGCCAGCAGCTTGGCGAAGGGGCCGTTACAAGAGACCCAGTACTTC. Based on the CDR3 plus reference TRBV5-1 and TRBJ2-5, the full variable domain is KAGVTQTPRYLIKTRGQQVTLSCSPISGHRSVSWYQQTPGQGLQFLFEYFSETQRNKGNFPGRFSGRQFSNSRSEMNVSTLELGDSALYLCASSLAKGPLQETQYFGPGTRLLVL.

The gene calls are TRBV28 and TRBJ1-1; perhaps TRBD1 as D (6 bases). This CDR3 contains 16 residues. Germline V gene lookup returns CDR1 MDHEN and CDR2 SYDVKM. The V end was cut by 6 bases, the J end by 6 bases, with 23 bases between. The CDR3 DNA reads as TGTGCCAGCAGCCCTGCCTTGACAGGTGGTAATGCTGAAGCTTTCTTT. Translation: CASSPALTGGNAEAFF.

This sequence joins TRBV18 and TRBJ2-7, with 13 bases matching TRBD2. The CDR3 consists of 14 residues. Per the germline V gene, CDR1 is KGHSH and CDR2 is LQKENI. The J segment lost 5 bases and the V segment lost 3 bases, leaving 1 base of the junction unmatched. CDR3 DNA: TGTGCCAGCTCACCTACTAGCGGGAGGGACGAGCAGTACTTC. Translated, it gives CASSPTSGRDEQYF.

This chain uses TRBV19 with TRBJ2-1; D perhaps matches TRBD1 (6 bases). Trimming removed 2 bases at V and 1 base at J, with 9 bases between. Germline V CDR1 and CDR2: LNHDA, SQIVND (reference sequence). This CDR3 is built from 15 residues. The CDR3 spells CASSINRESYNEQFF. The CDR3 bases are TGTGCCAGTAGTATAAACAGGGAGTCCTACAATGAGCAGTTCTTC.

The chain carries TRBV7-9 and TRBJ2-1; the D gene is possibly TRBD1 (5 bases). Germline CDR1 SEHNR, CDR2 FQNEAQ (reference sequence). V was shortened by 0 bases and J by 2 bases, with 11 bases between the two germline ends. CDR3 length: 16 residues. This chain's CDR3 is CASSLAALGPYNEQFF. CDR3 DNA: TGTGCCAGCAGCTTAGCCGCTCTGGGGCCCTACAATGAGCAGTTCTTC.

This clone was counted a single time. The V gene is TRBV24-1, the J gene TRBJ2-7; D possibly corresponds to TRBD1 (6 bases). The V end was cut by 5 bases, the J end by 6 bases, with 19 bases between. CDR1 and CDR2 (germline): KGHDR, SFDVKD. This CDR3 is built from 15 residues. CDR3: CATSGGKTGLSEQYF. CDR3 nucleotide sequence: TGTGCCACCAGTGGGGGCAAAACAGGGTTGTCCGAGCAGTACTTC.

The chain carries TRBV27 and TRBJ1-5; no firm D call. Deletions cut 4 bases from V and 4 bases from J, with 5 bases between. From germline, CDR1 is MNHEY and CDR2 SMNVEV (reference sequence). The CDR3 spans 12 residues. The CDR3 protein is CASSSLNQPQHF. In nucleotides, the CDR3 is TGTGCCAGCAGTTCCCTGAATCAGCCCCAGCATTTT.

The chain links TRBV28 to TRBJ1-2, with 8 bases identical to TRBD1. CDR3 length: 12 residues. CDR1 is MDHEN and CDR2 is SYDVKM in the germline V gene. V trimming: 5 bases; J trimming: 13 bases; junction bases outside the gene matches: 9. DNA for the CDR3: TGTGCCAGCAGTGTGGACAGGGTTAGCTGCACCTTC. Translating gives CASSVDRVSCTF.

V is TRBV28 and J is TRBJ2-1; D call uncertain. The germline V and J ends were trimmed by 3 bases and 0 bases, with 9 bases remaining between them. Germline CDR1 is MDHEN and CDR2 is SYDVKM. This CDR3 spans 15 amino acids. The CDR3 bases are TGTGCCAGCAGTTTCGATCGGAGCTCCTACAATGAGCAGTTCTTC. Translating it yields CASSFDRSSYNEQFF.

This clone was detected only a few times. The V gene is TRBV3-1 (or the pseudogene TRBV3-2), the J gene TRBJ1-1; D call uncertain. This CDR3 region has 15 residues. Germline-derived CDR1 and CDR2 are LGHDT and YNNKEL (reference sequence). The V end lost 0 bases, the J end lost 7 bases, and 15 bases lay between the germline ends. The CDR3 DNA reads TGTGCCAGCAGCCAAGAGGCGTCAGGTTACAGTGAAGCTTTCTTT. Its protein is CASSQEASGYSEAFF.

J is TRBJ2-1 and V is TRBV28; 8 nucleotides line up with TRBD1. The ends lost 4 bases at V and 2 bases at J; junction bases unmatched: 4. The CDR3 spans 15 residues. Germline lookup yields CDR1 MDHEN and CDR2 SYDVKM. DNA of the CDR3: TGTGCCAGCAGTTCGGGACAGGTCACCTACAATGAGCAGTTCTTC. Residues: CASSSGQVTYNEQFF. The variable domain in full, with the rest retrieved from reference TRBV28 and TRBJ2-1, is DVKVTQSSRYLVKRTGEKVFLECVQDMDHENMFWYRQDPGLGLRLIYFSYDVKMKEKGDIPEGYSVSREKKERFSLILESASTNQTSMYLCASSSGQVTYNEQFFGPGTRLTVL.

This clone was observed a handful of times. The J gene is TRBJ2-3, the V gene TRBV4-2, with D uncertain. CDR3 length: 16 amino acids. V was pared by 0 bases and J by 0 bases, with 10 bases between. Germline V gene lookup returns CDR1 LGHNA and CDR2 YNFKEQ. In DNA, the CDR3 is TGTGCCAGCAGCCAAGAGGGCTGGTCTAGCACAGATACGCAGTATTTT. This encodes CASSQEGWSSTDTQYF.

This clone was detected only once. The CDR3 region is CASSPGGLAGMGETQYF. DNA for the CDR3: TGTGCCAGCAGCCCAGGGGGACTAGCGGGAATGGGAGAGACCCAGTACTTC. J is TRBJ2-5 and V is TRBV11-2; 13 nucleotides match TRBD2. The CDR3 contains 17 residues. V trimming: 5 bases; J trimming: 4 bases; junction bases outside the gene matches: 10. Germline CDR1 SGHAT, CDR2 FQNNGV.

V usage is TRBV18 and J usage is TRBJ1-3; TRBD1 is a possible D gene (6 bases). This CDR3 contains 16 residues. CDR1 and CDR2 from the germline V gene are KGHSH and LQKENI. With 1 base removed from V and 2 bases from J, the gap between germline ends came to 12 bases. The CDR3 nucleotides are TGTGCCAGCTCACCACTCTCTACAGGGCCTGGAAACACCATATATTTT. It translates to CASSPLSTGPGNTIYF.

This CDR3 is CATSDTRQGPYNEQFF. CDR3 in DNA: TGTGCCACCAGTGATACTCGACAGGGACCCTACAATGAGCAGTTCTTC. The rearrangement links TRBV24-1 to TRBJ2-1, with TRBD1 matching over 7 bases. Germline CDR1 KGHDR, CDR2 SFDVKD. V was pared by 3 bases and J by 2 bases, with 6 bases of the junction left unmatched. The CDR3 runs to 16 residues.

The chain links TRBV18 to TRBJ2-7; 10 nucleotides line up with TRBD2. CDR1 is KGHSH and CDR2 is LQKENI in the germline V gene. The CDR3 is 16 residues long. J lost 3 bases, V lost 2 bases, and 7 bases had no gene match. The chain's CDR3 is CASSPGMLAGDYEQYF. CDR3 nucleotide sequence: TGTGCCAGCTCACCAGGGATGCTAGCGGGAGACTACGAGCAGTACTTC.

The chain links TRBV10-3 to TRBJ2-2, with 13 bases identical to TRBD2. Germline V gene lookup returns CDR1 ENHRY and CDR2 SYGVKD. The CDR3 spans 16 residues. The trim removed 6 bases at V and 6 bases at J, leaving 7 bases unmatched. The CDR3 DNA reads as TGTGCCATCAGCGGACTAGCGGGAGTTTTAGCCGGGGAGCTGTTTTTT. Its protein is CAISGLAGVLAGELFF.

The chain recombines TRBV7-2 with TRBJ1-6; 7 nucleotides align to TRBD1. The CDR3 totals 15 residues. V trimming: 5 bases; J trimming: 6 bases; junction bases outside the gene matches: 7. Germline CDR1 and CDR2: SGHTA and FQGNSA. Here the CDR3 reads CASSVTGTVNSPLHF. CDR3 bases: TGTGCCAGCAGCGTCACCGGGACAGTTAATTCACCCCTCCACTTT.

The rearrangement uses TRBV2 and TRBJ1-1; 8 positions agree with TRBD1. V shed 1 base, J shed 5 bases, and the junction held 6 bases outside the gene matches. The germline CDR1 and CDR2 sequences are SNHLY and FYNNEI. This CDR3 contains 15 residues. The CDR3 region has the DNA TGTGCCAGCAGTGAAGGTAACAGGGGGAGGACTGAAGCTTTCTTT. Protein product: CASSEGNRGRTEAFF.